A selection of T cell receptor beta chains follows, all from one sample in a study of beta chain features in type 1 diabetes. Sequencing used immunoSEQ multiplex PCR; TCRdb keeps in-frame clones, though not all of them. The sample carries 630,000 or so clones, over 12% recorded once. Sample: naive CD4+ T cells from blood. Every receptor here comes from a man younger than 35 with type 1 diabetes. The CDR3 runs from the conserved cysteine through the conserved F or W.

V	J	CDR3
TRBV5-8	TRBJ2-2	CASSRLGLAGDTGELFF
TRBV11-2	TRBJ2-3	CASSRIAGGQDTQYF
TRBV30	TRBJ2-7	CAWSAQSEQYF
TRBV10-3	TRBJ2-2	CAITTGDTNTGELFF
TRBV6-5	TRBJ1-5	CASRPDRLHQPQHF
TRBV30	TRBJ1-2	CAFTGPGGDGYTF
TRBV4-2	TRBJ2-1	CASSLGTGSSLYNEQFF
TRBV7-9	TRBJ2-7	CASSPEWVSVAEQYF
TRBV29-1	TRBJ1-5	CSVVGQTMEGQPQHF
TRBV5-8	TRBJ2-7	CASSSGLAGVGEQYF
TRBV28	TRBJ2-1	CASSPETESSYNEQFF
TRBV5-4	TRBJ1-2	CASRQGQIFGGYTF
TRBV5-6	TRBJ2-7	CASSWGLNFTGQYF
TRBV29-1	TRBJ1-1	CSVGQSMNTEAFF
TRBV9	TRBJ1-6	CASSVEDRGRSPLHF
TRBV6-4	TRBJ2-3	CASSGDSYSTQYF
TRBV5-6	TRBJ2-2	CASTVNPGLAGVTGELFF
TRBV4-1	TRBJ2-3	CASSPEQGSTDTQYF
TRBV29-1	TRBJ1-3	CSVGRSGNTIYF
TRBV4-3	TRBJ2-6	CASSQDTPRGGRRANVLTF
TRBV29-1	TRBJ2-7	CSYRDYPSYEQYF
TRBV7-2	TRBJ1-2	CASSPDYGYTF
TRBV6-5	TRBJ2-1	CASTSGGQGYNEQFF
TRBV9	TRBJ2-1	CASDRELLAGGEQFF
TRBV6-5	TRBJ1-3	CASSSTGSGNTIYF
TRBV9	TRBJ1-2	CASSVEGAGYGYTF
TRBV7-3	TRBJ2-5	CASSPVRDQETQYF
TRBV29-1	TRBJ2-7	CSVDDRGSYEQYF
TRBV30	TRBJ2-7	CAWSRQGVSYEQYF
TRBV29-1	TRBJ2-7	CSASGGRGYEQYF
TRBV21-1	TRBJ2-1	CASSKVDGGTQGGEQFF
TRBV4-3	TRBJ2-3	CASSQNQPSTDTQYF
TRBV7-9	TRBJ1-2	CASSFLGQGGGYTF
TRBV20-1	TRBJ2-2	CSYLAGELFF
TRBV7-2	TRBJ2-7	CASSLDRGDYEQYF
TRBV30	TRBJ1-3	CAWSFLGDLSGNTIYF
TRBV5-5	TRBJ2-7	CATGLVYEQYF
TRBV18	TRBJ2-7	CASSLSRPNEQYF